Sequencing of this TCR beta chain was carried out in a study of shared clonotypes between healthy human individuals. Findings and limits, study-wide: Sequencing depth was a factor that was expected to affect clonotype sharing among donors.

At the deep level, the assay was run. Generated by immunoSEQ multiplex PCR, the TCRdb table keeps only in-frame clones and is missing some. Of roughly 2,300,000 clones in the sample, 80% to 95% are singletons; the top ten hold about 0.36%. V lost 1 base and J lost 0, with 11 bases in between. Germline CDR1 is SGHRS and CDR2 is YFSETQ. The CDR3 sequence is 15 residues long. With respect to this clone: Its antigen is undetermined. This specimen includes other DNA sequences encoding the same CDR3.

The gene calls are TRBV5-1 and TRBJ2-7; perhaps TRBD2 as D (6 bases). Material for sequencing was naive CD4+ T cells from PBMCs. Subset here: CD45RA+ positively selected. The receptor was derived from a man between 18 and 35 years old in good health. Some clones in this sample may be carry-over from other donors' samples. The CDR3 loop is CASSLTGSSSYEQYF. The CDR3 DNA sequence: TGCGCCAGCAGCTTGACCGGGAGCAGCTCCTACGAGCAGTACTTC.